The T cell receptor (beta chain) under discussion was sequenced for a study of T-cell memory formation after mild COVID-19 (dated by TCRdb to 2020 to 2023). A note on the overall study: Most TCR sequence clusters were specific to one of the two donors. Two young, previously healthy adult volunteers, one female and one male, were included in the cohort. T-cell clones expanding and contracting after mild COVID-19 in a couple of donors were tracked by longitudinal TCRalpha and TCRbeta repertoire sequencing.

Results the study describes overall, beyond this receptor: Some responding clones were detected in pre-infection memory, which suggested that pre-existing cross-reactive memory T cells had joined the SARS-CoV-2 response. Contracting CD4+ clones were found mainly in CM and EM memory subsets, while CD8+ clones were enriched in EMRA. Only a couple of mild cases were covered by the study, and larger cohorts that include severe cases with pre-infection samples were considered necessary. Whether the second-wave clones peaking on day 37 were SARS-CoV-2 specific was not confirmed. Balanced CD4/CD8 phenotypes were observed for clones contracting from day 15 to 85, whereas a bias towards CD4+ was observed for a second wave of clones expanding from day 15 to 37.

Instrument used: Illumina NovaSeq 6000. TCRalpha and TCRbeta cDNA libraries were constructed by 5'RACE with constant-segment primers, with sample barcodes and unique molecular identifiers being introduced. Trizol reagent was used to extract RNA from every sample. Library amplification was performed in two PCR steps, and a second sample barcode and Illumina TruSeq adapters were introduced in the second step. Sequencing of libraries was performed on an Illumina NovaSeq with 2 x 150 bp paired-end reads. On the study's bioinformatics: Reads were demultiplexed and collapsed into UMI-guided consensus sequences with migec v1.2.7. Using mixcr v2.1.11, UMI consensuses were aligned to TRA and TRB V and J templates and then assembled into clonotypes. A clonotype was counted as expanded or contracted only when both edgeR and NoisET called the clonotype significant, with the noise models trained on biological replicates. For edgeR calls, the cutoffs were a false discovery rate-adjusted p below 0.01 and a log2 fold-change threshold of 1. As an exploratory analysis of dynamics, PCA with hierarchical clustering was applied to max-normalized trajectories of the 1000 most abundant clonotypes. The CD4 or CD8 phenotype of responding clones was assigned using the separately sequenced CD4+ and CD8+ repertoires. In TCRdb, the public reads were trimmed at Q25 with fastp and aligned with MiXCR, with productive beta chains retained. Every entry covers one CDR3 protein and lists the most common genes and DNA from its rows. The V and J calls were determined by TCRdb, not by the authors. This sample lists 390,000 or so distinct CDR3 sequences; 16% were detected once. Clones ranked in the top ten supply about 22% of the sample.

This clonotype was observed a handful of times. There is no known antigen for this receptor. No base quality information exists; no much larger clone differs at one position. The CDR3 starts with the cysteine, ends with the phenylalanine, and has 17 residues. Only CDR3 DNA is held: 51 bases, read in frame from base 1. Ends trimmed: V by 0 bases, J by 3 bases; bases unmatched to a gene: 10. As encoded in the germline V gene (reference sequence), CDR1 is LGHDT while CDR2 is YNNKEL. Ficoll-Paque density gradient centrifugation was used to isolate PBMCs. Sequencing was performed on PBMCs or a T cell subset sorted from them (not recorded which). The rearrangement combines TRBV3-1 with TRBJ2-5; TRBD2 lines up with 7 middle nucleotides. The clonotype was recovered from a man between 18 and 29 years old who had mild COVID-19 (a few samples of this study predate the infection). The sample titles of this study are shuffled in the database, so cell type and time point are left out; the donor was told from shared clones. At the DNA level, the sequence is TGTGCCAGCAGCCAAGACGCAAGATTTGCGGGAGAAGAGACCCAGTACTTC. Translated, this gives CASSQDARFAGEETQYF.